This note documents a single TCR beta chain sequence. Time point noted: pre-sensitization, week 0. Treatment indicated: therapeutic diphenylcyclopropenone sensitization with weekly scalp DPC. TCRdb passed the RACE reads through MiXCR, listing each CDR3 protein once. This sample carries 95,000 to 150,000 distinct CDR3 sequences, about 13% of them seen once, and the ten largest clones take 2.5% to 3%. The sample is drawn from a study of human T cells and chemical hapten exposure. Sequences were derived from whole blood, sampled in connection with sensitization to the hapten diphenylcyclopropenone (DPC). The sequence came from a woman aged 18-29 years with alopecia areata. Some clones in this sample may be carry-over from other donors' samples.

The CDR3 DNA reads as TGTGCCAGCAGCGTAGACCAGCCTAATGGAAACACCATATATTTT. It is translated as CASSVDQPNGNTIYF. This chain uses TRBV9 with TRBJ1-3; D remains unclear. The CDR3 spans 15 residues. The V and J ends lost 0 bases and 3 bases respectively, with 10 bases between them. Germline assignment: CDR1 SGDLS and CDR2 YYNGEE.